The source of this T cell receptor beta chain is a study of T cells after yellow fever vaccination. Whole-study context: Fractions containing few cells were prepared with SMART-Seq v4 Ultra Low Input. Findings of the study overall: From the bulk population, abundant clonotypes could contaminate and appear within FACS-sorted repertoires.

As regards this clonotype: No antigen is known for it.

TCRdb re-analysed the 5' RACE reads in MiXCR, keeping a single row per CDR3 protein. The table shows hundreds of thousands of distinct CDR3 sequences, with about 19% occurring only once. CDR1 SGHAT and CDR2 FQNNGV come from the germline V gene. The CDR3 is made up of 15 amino acids. V lost 5 bases, J lost 5 bases, and 16 bases lay in between. The V gene is TRBV11-2, the J gene TRBJ1-5; D is unresolved. The clonotype comes from a man aged 18 to 29 who received the YFV17D yellow fever vaccine. This material consisted of PBMCs, taken before the yellow fever booster vaccination. The CDR3 is CASSPAGIGDQPQHF. The DNA for the CDR3 is TGTGCCAGCAGCCCCGCCGGCATCGGAGATCAGCCCCAGCATTTT.